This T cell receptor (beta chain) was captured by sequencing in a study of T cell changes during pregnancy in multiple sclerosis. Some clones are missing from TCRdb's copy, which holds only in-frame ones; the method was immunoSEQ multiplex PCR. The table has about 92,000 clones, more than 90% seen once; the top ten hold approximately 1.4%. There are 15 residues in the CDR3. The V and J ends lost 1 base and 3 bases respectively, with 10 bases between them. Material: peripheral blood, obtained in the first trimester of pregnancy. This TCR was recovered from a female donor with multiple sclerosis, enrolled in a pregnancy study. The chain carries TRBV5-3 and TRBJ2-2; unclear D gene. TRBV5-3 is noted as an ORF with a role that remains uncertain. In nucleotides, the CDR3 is TGTGCCAGAAGCTTGCATCGAACTTACACCGGGGAGCTGTTTTTT. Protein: CARSLHRTYTGELFF.